This paragraph reports one T cell receptor beta chain. What it binds is not known. No infections or other immune events were documented during collection. In germline, CDR1 is SGHVS, CDR2 FQNEAQ. V dropped 5 bases and J dropped 1 base, with 18 bases sitting between them. This CDR3 has 17 residues. Some clones are missing from TCRdb's copy, which holds only in-frame ones; the method was immunoSEQ multiplex PCR. The table has some 93,000 clones, about 90% seen once. The sample belongs to a study of identifying expanded T cells in peripheral blood. Overall study results and limits: Differentially abundant clones: roughly 1.2 between replicates, around 16 at roughly 15 days, around 20 at four. Roughly two-week clone count variance significantly increased as total template count grew.

The V gene is TRBV7-8, the J gene TRBJ2-4; D is perhaps TRBD1 or TRBD2 (5 bases each). The TCR originated in a person between 18 and 70 years old in good health. Material: blood. The chain's CDR3 is CASSPRGPKKAKNIQYF. The CDR3 DNA reads as TGTGCCAGCAGCCCCCGGGGACCAAAGAAGGCCAAAAACATTCAGTACTTC.